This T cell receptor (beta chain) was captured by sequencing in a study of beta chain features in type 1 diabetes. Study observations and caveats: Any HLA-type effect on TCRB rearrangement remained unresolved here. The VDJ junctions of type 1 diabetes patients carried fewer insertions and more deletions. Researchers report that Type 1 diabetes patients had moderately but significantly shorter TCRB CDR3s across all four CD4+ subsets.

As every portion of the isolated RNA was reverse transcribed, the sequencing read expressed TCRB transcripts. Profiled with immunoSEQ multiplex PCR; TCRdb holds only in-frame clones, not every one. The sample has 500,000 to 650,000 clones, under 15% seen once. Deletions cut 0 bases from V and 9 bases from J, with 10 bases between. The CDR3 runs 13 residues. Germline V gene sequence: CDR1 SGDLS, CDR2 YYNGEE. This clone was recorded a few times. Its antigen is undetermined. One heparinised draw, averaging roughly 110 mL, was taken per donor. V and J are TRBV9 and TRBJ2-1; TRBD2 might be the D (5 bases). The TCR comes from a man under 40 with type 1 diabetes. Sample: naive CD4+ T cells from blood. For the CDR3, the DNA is TGTGCCAGCAGCGTAGGTCGGGGTCTTGAGCAGTTCTTC. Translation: CASSVGRGLEQFF.